Listed below are T cell receptor beta chains from one sample, sequenced in a study. TCRdb passed the reads through MiXCR, listing each CDR3 protein once. The sample lists about 7,100 distinct CDR3 sequences, roughly a third occurring once. The source material was blood. These receptors all stem from a human donor. Each CDR3 is given with its conserved first and last residue. Fields, in order: D gene, V gene, clone size, J gene, CDR3 DNA, CDR3 protein. The D gene is left open where the match is weak. Part of the rows lack a size; the others show once, few, many or a class for expanded clones.

-	TRBV29-1	medium-sized	TRBJ2-7	TGCAGCGTTGAAGATCTTGCCTACGAGCAGTACTTC	CSVEDLAYEQYF
-	TRBV29-1	many	TRBJ1-1	TGCAGCGTTCAAGAGGGGTCGAACACTGAAGCTTTCTTT	CSVQEGSNTEAFF
-	TRBV4-2	few	TRBJ1-5	TGTGCCAGCAGCCAAGATGGGGGGGGAAGCAATCAGCCCCAGCATTTT	CASSQDGGGSNQPQHF
TRBD1	TRBV18	once	TRBJ2-7	TGTGCCAGCTCACCCGGACAGGACCCCTCCTACGAGCAGTACTTC	CASSPGQDPSYEQYF
-	TRBV29-1	-	TRBJ1-5	TGCAGCAGTTCGATAAGCGCCCGACAGCCCCAGCATTTT	CSSSISARQPQHF
-	TRBV4-2	-	TRBJ1-1	TGTGCCAGCAGCCAAGAAACAGGGCTGAACACTGAAGCTTTCTTT	CASSQETGLNTEAFF
-	TRBV12-3/TRBV12-4	once	TRBJ1-2	TGTGCCAGCGTTTTTGGGACGACCTATGGCTACACCTTC	CASVFGTTYGYTF
TRBD2	TRBV18	medium-sized	TRBJ2-7	TGTGCCAGCTCACCTTCCGGGACTACCCAATACGAGCAGTACTTC	CASSPSGTTQYEQYF
-	TRBV18	-	TRBJ2-1	TGTGCCAGCTCACCGGGGTGGAGCCAATCTGAGCAGTTCTTC	CASSPGWSQSEQFF
-	TRBV30	medium-sized	TRBJ1-1	TGTGCCTGGACCCCTCCATCACAGCTGAACACTGAAGCTTTCTTT	CAWTPPSQLNTEAFF
TRBD1	TRBV30	medium-sized	TRBJ1-6	TGTGCCTGGGACAGGGGGCGAGGATCACCCCTCCACTTT	CAWDRGRGSPLHF
-	TRBV29-1	-	TRBJ1-4	TGCAGCGTTGAAGATGGGGGAGCTAATGAAAAACTGTTTTTT	CSVEDGGANEKLFF
-	TRBV7-7	medium-sized	TRBJ2-3	TGTGCTAGCAGCCCGTACCTCAAGGGGCGGGAAATCACAGATACGCAGTATTTT	CASSPYLKGREITDTQYF
-	TRBV29-1	medium-sized	TRBJ1-2	TGCAGCGTTTACCGGGGAAACTATGGCTACACCTTC	CSVYRGNYGYTF
TRBD2	TRBV30	medium-sized	TRBJ2-3	TGTGCCTGGACCGAGACTAGCCGGTACACAGATACGCAGTATTTT	CAWTETSRYTDTQYF
TRBD1	TRBV29-1	medium-sized	TRBJ1-1	TGCAGCGGCCACGGACAGGCGATCACTGAAGCTTTCTTT	CSGHGQAITEAFF
-	TRBV20-1	-	TRBJ2-7	TGCAGTGCCCGCCGCGGGGTCGAGCAGTACTTC	CSARRGVEQYF
-	TRBV14	-	TRBJ1-1	TGTGCCAGCAGCCAAGGACGCGGAACTGAAGCTTTCTTT	CASSQGRGTEAFF
-	TRBV14	medium-sized	TRBJ1-1	TGTGCCAGCAGCCAAGAGGCGTCGGGGTACACTGAAGCTTTCTTT	CASSQEASGYTEAFF
-	TRBV20-1	-	TRBJ1-1	TGCAGTAGCAGCAGTTCGATAAGCGGCCGCCATGGAGGGAACACTGAAGCTTTCTTT	CSSSSSISGRHGGNTEAFF
TRBD2	TRBV29-1	many	TRBJ2-5	TGCAGCGTTGAAGGGGTAGCGGGAGTAGGAGAGACCCAGTACTTC	CSVEGVAGVGETQYF
TRBD2	TRBV20-1	-	TRBJ2-4	TGCAGTGCTGGGACTAGCGCTGTAGCCAAAAACATTCAGTACTTC	CSAGTSAVAKNIQYF
-	TRBV30	-	TRBJ2-1	TGTGCCTGGAGTGTCGTAACTCAACTGTGGAACAATGAGCAGTTCTTC	CAWSVVTQLWNNEQFF
TRBD1	TRBV29-1	-	TRBJ1-4	TGCAGCGCTAATGACAGGGGTAGTGAAAAACTGTTTTTT	CSANDRGSEKLFF
TRBD2	TRBV2	many	TRBJ2-7	TGTGCCAGCACGTCCGAGCGGGAGTCCCACGAGCAGTACTTC	CASTSERESHEQYF
-	TRBV4-2	medium-sized	TRBJ1-2	TGTGCCAGCAGCCAAACGGGAGACAGAGGGTACACCTTC	CASSQTGDRGYTF
-	TRBV28	medium-sized	TRBJ2-3	TGTGCCAGCACTGGGGGGCTCACAGATACGCAGTATTTT	CASTGGLTDTQYF
-	TRBV15	medium-sized	TRBJ1-5	TGTGCCACCAGCTCCCAGACTAGCAATCAGCCCCAGCATTTT	CATSSQTSNQPQHF
-	TRBV4-2	medium-sized	TRBJ2-1	TGTGCCAGCAGCCAAGACCGGACGCTTGAGCAGTTCTTC	CASSQDRTLEQFF
-	TRBV30	medium-sized	TRBJ1-1	TGTGCCTGGAGTCCCTGGACAGCTGAAGCTTTCTTT	CAWSPWTAEAFF
TRBD1	TRBV20-1	-	TRBJ2-7	TGCAGTGCCGCTTTTCCAGGGCAGGGGGTCTACGAGCAGTACTTC	CSAAFPGQGVYEQYF